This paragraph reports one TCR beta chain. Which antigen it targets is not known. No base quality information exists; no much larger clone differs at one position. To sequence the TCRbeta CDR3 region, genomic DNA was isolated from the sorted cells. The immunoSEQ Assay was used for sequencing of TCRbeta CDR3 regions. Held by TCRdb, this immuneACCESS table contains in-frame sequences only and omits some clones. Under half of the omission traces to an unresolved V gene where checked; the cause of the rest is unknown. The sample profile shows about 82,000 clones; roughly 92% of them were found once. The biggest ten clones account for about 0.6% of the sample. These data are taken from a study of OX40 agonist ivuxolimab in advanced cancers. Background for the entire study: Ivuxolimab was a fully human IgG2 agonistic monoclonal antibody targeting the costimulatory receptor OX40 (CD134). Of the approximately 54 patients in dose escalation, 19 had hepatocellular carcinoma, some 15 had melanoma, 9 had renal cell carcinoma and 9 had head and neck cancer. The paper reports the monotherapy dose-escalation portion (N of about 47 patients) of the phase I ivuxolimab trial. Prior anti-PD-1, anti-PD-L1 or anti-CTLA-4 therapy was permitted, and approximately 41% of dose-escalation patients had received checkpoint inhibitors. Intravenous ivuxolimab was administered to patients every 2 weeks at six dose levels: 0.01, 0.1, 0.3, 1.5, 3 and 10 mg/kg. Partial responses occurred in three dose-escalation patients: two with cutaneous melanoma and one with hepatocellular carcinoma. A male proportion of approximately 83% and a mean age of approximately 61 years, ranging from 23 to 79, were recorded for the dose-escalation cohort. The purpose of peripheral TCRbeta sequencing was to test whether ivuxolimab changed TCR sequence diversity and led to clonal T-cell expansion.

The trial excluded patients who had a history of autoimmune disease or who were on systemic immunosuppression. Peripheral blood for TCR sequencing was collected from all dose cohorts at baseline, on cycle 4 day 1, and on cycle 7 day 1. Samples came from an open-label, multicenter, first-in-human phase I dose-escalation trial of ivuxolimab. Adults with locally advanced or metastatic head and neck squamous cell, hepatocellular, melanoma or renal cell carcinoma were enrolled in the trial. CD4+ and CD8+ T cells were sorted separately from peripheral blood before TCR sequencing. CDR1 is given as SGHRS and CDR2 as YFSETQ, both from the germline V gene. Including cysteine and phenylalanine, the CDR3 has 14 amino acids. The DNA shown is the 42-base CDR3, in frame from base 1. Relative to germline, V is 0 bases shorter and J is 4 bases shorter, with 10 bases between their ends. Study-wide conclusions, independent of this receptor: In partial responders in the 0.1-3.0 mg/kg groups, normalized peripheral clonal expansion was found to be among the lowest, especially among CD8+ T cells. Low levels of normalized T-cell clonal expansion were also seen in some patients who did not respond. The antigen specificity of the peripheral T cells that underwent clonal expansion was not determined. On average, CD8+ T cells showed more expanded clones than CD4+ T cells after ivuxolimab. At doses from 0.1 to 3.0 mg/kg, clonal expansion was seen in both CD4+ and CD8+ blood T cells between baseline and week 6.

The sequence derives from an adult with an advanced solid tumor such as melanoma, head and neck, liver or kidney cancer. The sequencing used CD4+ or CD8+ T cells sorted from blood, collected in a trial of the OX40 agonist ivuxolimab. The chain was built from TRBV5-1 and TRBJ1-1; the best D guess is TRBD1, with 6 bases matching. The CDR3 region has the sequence CASSLAQTGTEAFF. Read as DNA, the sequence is TGCGCCAGCAGCTTGGCCCAGACAGGCACTGAAGCTTTCTTT.